The present entry profiles one T cell receptor beta chain with its context. This clone occurred a few times. No cognate antigen has been identified for it. No clone much larger than this one lies a single base away; base qualities are absent. From cysteine to phenylalanine, the CDR3 is 15 amino acids long. Of all the DNA, just the CDR3 is kept, 45 bases in frame from base 1. Relative to germline, V is 5 bases shorter and J is 3 bases shorter, with 18 bases between their ends. According to the germline V gene, CDR1 reads SGHRS and CDR2 reads YFSETQ. This sample is part of a study of tumour-infiltrating T cells in Burkitt lymphoma (TCRdb year 2020). In the study overall: The Burkitt lymphoma cohort comprised roughly 80 patients and spanned all epidemiological subtypes of the disease. TCR repertoire data were compared against clinical outcome, and productive clonality predicted overall survival and progression-free survival independently of established prognostic factors such as age at diagnosis. What the study reported, not specific to this receptor: Several public clonotypes shared across numerous Burkitt lymphoma patients were found, and shared tumour neoantigen selection absent from diffuse large B-cell lymphoma was thereby suggested.

Receptor libraries were prepared by the immunoSEQ multiplex PCR assay. TCRdb retrieved this table from immuneACCESS and kept in-frame rearrangements only. Not all clones are present; in checked studies, unresolved V genes account for under half, and no reason is known for the remainder. The sample yields 2,600 or so clones; less than 25% were counted once. 16% of the sample belongs to the ten largest clones. The origin of this receptor is a human donor with relapsed Burkitt lymphoma. Some clones in this sample may be carry-over from other donors' samples. The specimen was tumor tissue from a relapse. This receptor chain uses TRBV5-1 and TRBJ2-7; the D gene is perhaps TRBD2, on 6 matching bases. The nucleotide sequence reads as follows: TGCGCCAGCAGATTCCTAGGCGGGGATGGCTACGAGCAGTACTTC. This sequence encodes CASRFLGGDGYEQYF.